The rows below give T cell receptor beta chains drawn from one sample of a study of PD-L1 blockade in urothelial cancer. Profiled with immunoSEQ multiplex PCR; TCRdb holds only in-frame clones, not every one. The top ten clones hold approximately 15% of a sample with about 85,000 clones, approximately 81% of them seen once. The sequencing here drew on PBMCs, taken around atezolizumab (anti-PD-L1) treatment. The receptors shown here come from a man aged 55 to 70 with urothelial cancer. Each CDR3 is given with its conserved first and last residue. Each record gives: clone size, V gene, J gene, D gene, CDR3 protein, CDR3 DNA. The D gene is left open where the match is weak. Rows may omit the clone size; those that give it use once, few, many or a size class.

abundance: .; v_gene: TRBV19; j_gene: TRBJ1-2; d_gene: .; CDR3aa: CASSIASAYGYTF; CDR3nt: TGTGCCAGTAGTATTGCCAGCGCCTATGGCTACACCTTC
abundance: .; v_gene: TRBV18; j_gene: TRBJ1-2; d_gene: .; CDR3aa: CASSPRVGYTF; CDR3nt: TGTGCCAGCTCACCCAGGGTTGGCTACACCTTC
abundance: .; v_gene: TRBV19; j_gene: TRBJ2-7; d_gene: .; CDR3aa: CASSFGQNYEQYF; CDR3nt: TGTGCCAGTAGTTTTGGACAGAACTACGAGCAGTACTTC
abundance: few; v_gene: TRBV5-1; j_gene: TRBJ1-1; d_gene: .; CDR3aa: CASSLFEGRQNTEAFF; CDR3nt: TGCGCCAGCAGCTTGTTTGAGGGTCGCCAGAACACTGAAGCTTTCTTT
abundance: .; v_gene: TRBV9; j_gene: TRBJ1-1; d_gene: .; CDR3aa: CASVRGNEAFF; CDR3nt: TGTGCCAGCGTGCGGGGCAACGAAGCTTTCTTT
abundance: .; v_gene: TRBV7-2; j_gene: TRBJ2-2; d_gene: .; CDR3aa: CASSFSGGNTGELFF; CDR3nt: TGTGCCAGCAGCTTCTCCGGAGGGAACACCGGGGAGCTGTTTTTT
abundance: .; v_gene: TRBV7-9; j_gene: TRBJ2-1; d_gene: .; CDR3aa: CASSLGLAKDAEQFF; CDR3nt: TGTGCCAGCAGCTTAGGCCTAGCTAAGGATGCTGAGCAGTTCTTC
abundance: .; v_gene: TRBV5-8; j_gene: TRBJ2-1; d_gene: .; CDR3aa: CASSLPPMSSYNEQFF; CDR3nt: TGTGCCAGCAGCTTGCCCCCTATGAGCTCCTACAATGAGCAGTTCTTC
abundance: .; v_gene: TRBV5-6; j_gene: TRBJ2-5; d_gene: .; CDR3aa: CASSFTGFETQYF; CDR3nt: TGTGCCAGCAGCTTCACGGGGTTCGAGACCCAGTACTTC
abundance: .; v_gene: TRBV30; j_gene: TRBJ1-2; d_gene: .; CDR3aa: CAWRREGLPEYGYTF; CDR3nt: TGTGCCTGGAGAAGAGAGGGACTCCCTGAGTACGGCTACACCTTC
abundance: .; v_gene: TRBV5-1; j_gene: TRBJ1-2; d_gene: TRBD1; CDR3aa: CASSFIRTGSEGYTF; CDR3nt: TGCGCCAGCAGCTTTATTAGGACAGGGAGTGAGGGCTACACCTTC
abundance: .; v_gene: TRBV5-6; j_gene: TRBJ1-4; d_gene: TRBD1; CDR3aa: CASSLGNTGDEEKLFF; CDR3nt: TGTGCCAGCAGCTTGGGCAACACAGGGGATGAGGAAAAACTGTTTTTT
abundance: .; v_gene: TRBV5-4; j_gene: TRBJ2-1; d_gene: .; CDR3aa: CASSLELVDEQFF; CDR3nt: TGTGCCAGCAGCTTGGAACTCGTCGATGAGCAGTTCTTC
abundance: .; v_gene: TRBV7-9; j_gene: TRBJ2-3; d_gene: .; CDR3aa: CASSYPQGNRDTQYF; CDR3nt: TGTGCCAGCAGCTACCCACAGGGAAATCGGGATACGCAGTATTTT
abundance: .; v_gene: TRBV9; j_gene: TRBJ1-3; d_gene: .; CDR3aa: CASSPTGSGNTIYF; CDR3nt: TGTGCCAGCAGCCCCACAGGATCTGGAAACACCATATATTTT
abundance: .; v_gene: TRBV2; j_gene: TRBJ2-3; d_gene: .; CDR3aa: CASSPSTDTQYF; CDR3nt: TGTGCCAGCAGTCCTAGCACAGATACGCAGTATTTT
abundance: .; v_gene: TRBV9; j_gene: TRBJ2-7; d_gene: .; CDR3aa: CASSGLGEQYF; CDR3nt: TGTGCCAGCAGCGGCCTAGGCGAGCAGTACTTC
abundance: .; v_gene: TRBV2; j_gene: TRBJ2-1; d_gene: .; CDR3aa: CASRSGQTYNEQFF; CDR3nt: TGTGCCAGCAGGAGTGGACAGACATACAATGAGCAGTTCTTC
abundance: .; v_gene: TRBV6-1; j_gene: TRBJ1-1; d_gene: .; CDR3aa: CASSGGAGRNTEAFF; CDR3nt: TGTGCCAGCAGCGGGGGGGCAGGGCGAAACACTGAAGCTTTCTTT
abundance: .; v_gene: TRBV4-1; j_gene: TRBJ2-3; d_gene: .; CDR3aa: CASSQEWGSSTDTQYF; CDR3nt: TGCGCCAGCAGCCAAGAGTGGGGCTCCAGCACAGATACGCAGTATTTT
abundance: .; v_gene: TRBV5-6; j_gene: TRBJ2-1; d_gene: TRBD2; CDR3aa: CASKNPSGKTQYNEQFF; CDR3nt: TGTGCCAGCAAAAACCCTAGCGGGAAGACGCAATACAATGAGCAGTTCTTC
abundance: .; v_gene: TRBV9; j_gene: TRBJ1-5; d_gene: TRBD1; CDR3aa: CASSARPAQGSCQPQHF; CDR3nt: TGTGCCAGCAGCGCTCGACCGGCACAGGGGAGTTGTCAGCCCCAGCATTTT
abundance: .; v_gene: TRBV15; j_gene: TRBJ2-3; d_gene: TRBD1; CDR3aa: CATSRFGTGITDTQYF; CDR3nt: TGTGCCACCAGCAGATTTGGGACAGGGATCACAGATACGCAGTATTTT
abundance: .; v_gene: TRBV6-5; j_gene: TRBJ1-3; d_gene: TRBD1; CDR3aa: CASRRQGAPGNTIYF; CDR3nt: TGTGCCAGCAGACGACAGGGGGCTCCGGGAAACACCATATATTTT
abundance: .; v_gene: TRBV6-4; j_gene: TRBJ2-3; d_gene: .; CDR3aa: CASSTGGAPDTQYF; CDR3nt: TGTGCCAGCTCGACTGGGGGGGCCCCAGATACGCAGTATTTT
abundance: .; v_gene: TRBV10-3; j_gene: TRBJ1-1; d_gene: .; CDR3aa: CAITATGLNTEAFF; CDR3nt: TGTGCCATCACCGCTACAGGGTTAAACACTGAAGCTTTCTTT
abundance: once; v_gene: TRBV10-2; j_gene: TRBJ2-1; d_gene: .; CDR3aa: CASSEFSTSNSYNEQFF; CDR3nt: TGCGCCAGCAGTGAGTTTTCGACTAGTAACTCCTACAATGAGCAGTTCTTC
abundance: .; v_gene: TRBV18; j_gene: TRBJ2-7; d_gene: TRBD1; CDR3aa: CASSTGGQLGEQYF; CDR3nt: TGTGCCAGCTCAACAGGGGGACAACTAGGCGAGCAGTACTTC
abundance: once; v_gene: TRBV4-1; j_gene: TRBJ2-7; d_gene: .; CDR3aa: CASSQDRWSVPSYEQYF; CDR3nt: TGCGCCAGCAGCCAAGACAGGTGGTCAGTTCCGTCCTACGAGCAGTACTTC
abundance: .; v_gene: TRBV7-3; j_gene: TRBJ2-3; d_gene: .; CDR3aa: CASSLARHSDTQYF; CDR3nt: TGTGCCAGCAGCTTAGCTCGCCACAGCGATACGCAGTATTTT
abundance: .; v_gene: TRBV7-2; j_gene: TRBJ1-1; d_gene: .; CDR3aa: CASSSGVQTTEAFF; CDR3nt: TGTGCCAGCAGCTCCGGGGTACAGACCACTGAAGCTTTCTTT
abundance: .; v_gene: TRBV28; j_gene: TRBJ1-1; d_gene: .; CDR3aa: CASSSGGHTEAFF; CDR3nt: TGTGCCAGCAGTTCGGGGGGGCACACTGAAGCTTTCTTT
abundance: once; v_gene: TRBV11-3; j_gene: TRBJ1-1; d_gene: .; CDR3aa: CASSSQSNTEAFF; CDR3nt: TGTGCCAGCAGCTCTCAGTCGAACACTGAAGCTTTCTTT
abundance: once; v_gene: TRBV6-1; j_gene: TRBJ2-7; d_gene: TRBD2; CDR3aa: CASSEYISGVSEQYF; CDR3nt: TGTGCCAGCAGTGAATATATTAGCGGGGTAAGCGAGCAGTACTTC
abundance: .; v_gene: TRBV11-1; j_gene: TRBJ2-5; d_gene: TRBD2; CDR3aa: CASSLGSSGSQETQYF; CDR3nt: TGTGCCAGCAGCTTAGGGTCTAGCGGTTCCCAAGAGACCCAGTACTTC
abundance: .; v_gene: TRBV7-9; j_gene: TRBJ2-5; d_gene: .; CDR3aa: CASSLGARETQYF; CDR3nt: TGTGCCAGCAGCTTAGGAGCGAGAGAGACCCAGTACTTC
abundance: .; v_gene: TRBV27; j_gene: TRBJ1-2; d_gene: .; CDR3aa: CASSSPRRGANYGYTF; CDR3nt: TGTGCCAGCAGTTCCCCCCGCCGAGGAGCTAACTATGGCTACACCTTC
abundance: .; v_gene: TRBV7-6; j_gene: TRBJ1-1; d_gene: .; CDR3aa: CASSLISAATEAFF; CDR3nt: TGTGCCAGCAGCTTGATTTCCGCGGCCACTGAAGCTTTCTTT
abundance: .; v_gene: TRBV25-1; j_gene: TRBJ1-4; d_gene: .; CDR3aa: CATRRTNEKLFF; CDR3nt: TGTGCCACCAGGAGAACTAATGAAAAACTGTTTTTT
abundance: .; v_gene: TRBV28; j_gene: TRBJ1-4; d_gene: .; CDR3aa: CASSSLRTNEKLFF; CDR3nt: TGTGCCAGCAGTTCTCTGCGAACTAATGAAAAACTGTTTTTT
abundance: .; v_gene: TRBV19; j_gene: TRBJ2-3; d_gene: .; CDR3aa: CASSIGDTQYF; CDR3nt: TGTGCCAGTAGTATCGGAGATACGCAGTATTTT
abundance: .; v_gene: TRBV28; j_gene: TRBJ2-7; d_gene: .; CDR3aa: CASRHGRVDEQYF; CDR3nt: TGTGCCAGCAGGCACGGCAGGGTTGACGAGCAGTACTTC
abundance: .; v_gene: TRBV9; j_gene: TRBJ2-3; d_gene: .; CDR3aa: CASSVDRGWADTQYF; CDR3nt: TGTGCCAGCAGCGTAGATCGGGGTTGGGCAGATACGCAGTATTTT
abundance: many; v_gene: TRBV28; j_gene: TRBJ1-1; d_gene: .; CDR3aa: CASSSHGLSGNTEAFF; CDR3nt: TGTGCCAGCAGTTCTCACGGACTATCAGGAAACACTGAAGCTTTCTTT
abundance: .; v_gene: TRBV6-5; j_gene: TRBJ1-5; d_gene: TRBD1; CDR3aa: CASSYARGNQPQHF; CDR3nt: TGTGCCAGCAGTTACGCCAGGGGGAATCAGCCCCAGCATTTT
abundance: once; v_gene: TRBV5-6; j_gene: TRBJ1-3; d_gene: .; CDR3aa: CASKRRDSGNTIYF; CDR3nt: TGTGCCAGCAAGCGGCGGGACTCTGGAAACACCATATATTTT
abundance: few; v_gene: TRBV2; j_gene: TRBJ2-7; d_gene: .; CDR3aa: CATRAGSYEQYF; CDR3nt: TGTGCCACACGGGCGGGTTCCTACGAGCAGTACTTC
abundance: .; v_gene: TRBV5-1; j_gene: TRBJ1-2; d_gene: .; CDR3aa: CASSSVQANGYTF; CDR3nt: TGCGCCAGCAGCTCGGTCCAGGCTAATGGCTACACCTTC
abundance: few; v_gene: TRBV29-1; j_gene: TRBJ1-2; d_gene: .; CDR3aa: CSVAEGGGYTF; CDR3nt: TGCAGCGTTGCTGAGGGCGGGGGCTACACCTTC
abundance: .; v_gene: TRBV10-3; j_gene: TRBJ1-2; d_gene: TRBD1; CDR3aa: CAIRLQGADSGYTF; CDR3nt: TGTGCCATCAGGCTTCAGGGGGCCGACTCAGGCTACACCTTC
abundance: .; v_gene: TRBV2; j_gene: TRBJ1-1; d_gene: .; CDR3aa: CASGSTVHSTEAFF; CDR3nt: TGTGCCAGCGGATCGACTGTCCACTCCACTGAAGCTTTCTTT
abundance: .; v_gene: TRBV27; j_gene: TRBJ1-1; d_gene: .; CDR3aa: CASSLSNRLGNTEAFF; CDR3nt: TGTGCCAGCAGTTTATCGAACAGATTGGGGAACACTGAAGCTTTCTTT
abundance: .; v_gene: TRBV15; j_gene: TRBJ2-7; d_gene: TRBD2; CDR3aa: CATSRDGTSGSYEQYF; CDR3nt: TGTGCCACCAGCAGAGATGGGACTAGCGGGAGCTACGAGCAGTACTTC
abundance: .; v_gene: TRBV9; j_gene: TRBJ2-7; d_gene: TRBD2; CDR3aa: CASSLELAGEEYF; CDR3nt: TGTGCCAGCAGCCTCGAACTAGCGGGAGAAGAGTACTTC
abundance: .; v_gene: TRBV2; j_gene: TRBJ1-2; d_gene: .; CDR3aa: CASSEKPYGYTF; CDR3nt: TGTGCCAGCAGTGAGAAGCCCTATGGCTACACCTTC
abundance: .; v_gene: TRBV6-6; j_gene: TRBJ2-7; d_gene: .; CDR3aa: CASQGRGYEQYF; CDR3nt: TGTGCCAGCCAGGGGCGCGGGTACGAGCAGTACTTC